What follows is one T cell receptor beta chain and its context. Its target is not known. The CDR3 runs 15 residues. Germline CDR1 and CDR2: SGHRS and YFSETQ. The V segment lost 2 bases and the J segment 5 bases; nucleotides outside the gene matches: 5. These data belong to a study of cytomegalovirus exposure and HLA in healthy donors. The PCR made use of 60 Vbeta and 13 Jbeta primers. Sequenced by immunoSEQ multiplex PCR; TCRdb stores in-frame clones only, minus some. The sample has about 90,000 clones, 70% to 85% seen once. Regarding the study as a whole: Clonal expansion, a later analysis showed, was greater in HLA-associated TCR beta chains than in equally common others. The authors listed some 150 TCR beta chains as cytomegalovirus-associated.

The origin of this receptor is a man aged 18-30 years in good health and CMV-seronegative. This chain joins TRBV5-1 and TRBJ2-3; 10 bases are shared with TRBD1. Material for sequencing was PBMCs. CDR3 amino acids: CASSFGTGDKDTQYF. CDR3 nucleotide sequence: TGCGCCAGCAGCTTTGGGACAGGGGATAAAGATACGCAGTATTTT.